The next 25 T cell receptor beta chains were all read from a single sample in a study of spatial heterogeneity in lung cancer. Time point of the sample: sample taken at primary tumor resection. TCRdb redid the calling of the 5' RACE reads with MiXCR, one entry per CDR3 protein. Seen here are 40,000 or so distinct CDR3 sequences, roughly 8% observed once, and the top ten hold about 26%. The starting material was PBMCs, obtained at surgery. These receptors came from a male donor with early-stage non-small cell lung cancer.

This chain joins TRBV20-1 and TRBJ1-2, with TRBD1 identical over 7 bases. V dropped 7 bases and J dropped 3; count of bases not matched to a gene: 8. The CDR3 runs to 13 residues. The germline gives CDR1 DFQATT, CDR2 SNEGSKA (reference sequence). CDR3 amino acids: CSVRTGADYGYTF. For the CDR3, the DNA is TGCAGTGTTCGGACAGGCGCCGACTATGGCTACACCTTC.

This clonotype appeared a few times. The V call is TRBV9, the J call TRBJ1-2; TRBD1 matches 11 bases. There are 14 residues in the CDR3. Per germline, CDR1 SGDLS and CDR2 YYNGEE. Unmatched junction bases numbered 2, after V lost 5 bases and J lost 2 bases. CDR3: CASRGTGGNYGYTF. The DNA for the CDR3 is TGTGCCAGCAGGGGGACAGGGGGAAACTATGGCTACACCTTC.

This clonotype was seen repeatedly, ten times or more. This chain connects TRBV30 to TRBJ2-4, with D unresolved. The CDR3 sequence is 13 residues long. V was clipped by 0 bases and J by 6 bases, with 9 bases between them. Germline CDR1 is GTSNPN and CDR2 is SVGIG (reference sequence). As DNA, the CDR3 is TGTGCCTGGAGTGTAGGAACTCCAAACATTCAGTACTTC. This encodes CAWSVGTPNIQYF. Using reference TRBV30 and TRBJ2-4 for the parts outside the CDR3, the full variable domain is SQTIHQWPATLVQPVGSPLSLECTVEGTSNPNLYWYRQAAGRGLQLLFYSVGIGQISSEVPQNLSASRPQDRQFILSSKKLLLSDSGFYLCAWSVGTPNIQYFGAGTRLSVL.

In its sample, this clonotype was seen many times. This chain joins TRBV7-3 and TRBJ2-3; 9 bases line up with TRBD1. The CDR3 loop spans 15 amino acids. With 4 bases clipped from V and 3 bases from J, the junction kept 5 bases outside the gene matches. Germline lookup yields CDR1 SGHTA and CDR2 FQGTGA. The chain's CDR3 is CASSSTGGATDTQYF. CDR3 DNA: TGTGCCAGCAGCTCAACAGGGGGCGCGACAGATACGCAGTATTTT.

This clonotype occurred a few times. The chain carries TRBV7-2 and TRBJ2-1; D is perhaps TRBD2 (5 bases). This CDR3 contains 16 residues. Trimming pared 4 bases from V and 2 bases from J, leaving 15 bases between. Germline V CDR1 and CDR2: SGHTA, FQGNSA. The CDR3 DNA reads as TGTGCCAGCAGCTCTACTGGCGGGTCCCCCTACAATGAGCAGTTCTTC. This sequence encodes CASSSTGGSPYNEQFF. The variable domain in full, with the rest retrieved from reference TRBV7-2 and TRBJ2-1, is GAGVSQSPSNKVTEKGKDVELRCDPISGHTALYWYRQSLGQGLEFLIYFQGNSAPDKSGLPSDRFSAERTGGSVSTLTIQRTQQEDSAVYLCASSSTGGSPYNEQFFGPGTRLTVL.

The rearrangement joins TRBV7-9 to TRBJ1-5, with a weak D call TRBD1 (5 bases). V lost 3 bases and J 3 bases, leaving 12 bases between the germline ends. CDR1 and CDR2 from the germline V gene are SEHNR and FQNEAQ (reference sequence). The CDR3 covers 15 residues. The chain's CDR3 is CASSFKGDSNQPQHF. The CDR3 DNA sequence: TGTGCCAGCAGCTTTAAAGGGGACTCCAATCAGCCCCAGCATTTT. Combining the CDR3 with reference TRBV7-9 and TRBJ1-5 gives the whole variable domain DTGVSQNPRHKITKRGQNVTFRCDPISEHNRLYWYRQTLGQGPEFLTYFQNEAQLEKSRLLSDRFSAERPKGSFSTLEIQRTEQGDSAMYLCASSFKGDSNQPQHFGDGTRLSIL.

Many counts were recorded for this clonotype. J is TRBJ2-6 and V is TRBV7-9, with D possibly matching TRBD2 (6 bases). The V and J ends lost 10 bases and 2 bases respectively, with 21 bases between them. CDR3 length: 17 amino acids. The V gene's germline CDR1 is SEHNR and CDR2 FQNEAQ (reference sequence). As DNA, the CDR3 is TGTGCCACCGCCGGCGCGGGATCCCAAACTGGGGCCAACGTCCTGACTTTC. The encoded protein is CATAGAGSQTGANVLTF.

This clonotype was recorded many times. The rearrangement uses TRBV7-2 and TRBJ2-7; 7 positions match TRBD1. With 5 bases clipped from V and 6 bases from J, the junction kept 13 bases outside the gene matches. CDR3 size: 15 residues. CDR1 is SGHTA and CDR2 is FQGNSA in the germline V gene. This CDR3 is CASSITGTASGEQYF. CDR3 bases: TGTGCCAGCAGCATTACCGGGACAGCATCGGGCGAGCAGTACTTC.

This clonotype was seen many times. The gene calls are TRBV7-8 and TRBJ2-7; 12 bases line up with TRBD2. The CDR3 totals 14 residues. With V trimmed by 5 bases and J by 4 bases, 3 bases remained unmatched. Germline V CDR1 and CDR2: SGHVS, FQNEAQ. The CDR3 here is CASSPLAGGYEQYF. Here the CDR3 DNA reads TGTGCCAGCAGCCCCCTAGCGGGAGGGTACGAGCAGTACTTC.

This clonotype was seen at least ten times. The chain couples TRBV7-8 to TRBJ1-2; D gene unclear. The CDR3 sequence is 14 residues long. Trimming took 0 bases from V and 4 from J, leaving 9 bases between them. Germline-derived CDR1 and CDR2 are SGHVS and FQNEAQ. Here the CDR3 DNA reads TGTGCCAGCAGCTTAGCAGGTTTCGGCTATGGCTACACCTTC. This gives the protein CASSLAGFGYGYTF.

This clonotype was picked up many times. The chain combines TRBV6-2 or TRBV6-3 with TRBJ2-3, with 7 nucleotides matching TRBD2. Trimming took 6 bases from V and 8 from J; bases not matched to a gene: 5. Per the germline V gene, CDR1 is MNHEY and CDR2 is SVGEGT. The CDR3 extends over 12 amino acids. The CDR3 region has the DNA TGTGCCAGCAGGGATCCGGGAGGTACGCAGTATTTT. Its translation is CASRDPGGTQYF.

This clonotype has a count of ten or more. The chain has TRBV7-9 and TRBJ1-2; D unresolved. Per the germline V gene, CDR1 is SEHNR and CDR2 is FQNEAQ (reference sequence). V lost 1 base and J 8 bases, leaving 14 bases between the germline ends. The CDR3 sequence is 14 residues long. CDR3 DNA sequence: TGTGCCAGCAGCTTAGGGCGCGCGACGGGAGGCTACACCTTC. The encoded protein is CASSLGRATGGYTF.

As for this clonotype: This may arise from a read error, as a much more abundant clone is one base away. V is TRBV6-2 or TRBV6-3 and J is TRBJ2-1; D is unclear. Germline-derived CDR1 and CDR2 are MNHEY and SVGEGT. The CDR3 is made up of 14 amino acids. The CDR3 coding sequence is TGTGCCAACAGTTCCTTTAGGACGTCGGATGAGCAGTTCTTC. This encodes CANSSFRTSDEQFF.

This clonotype was detected ten times or more. The chain combines TRBV20-1 with TRBJ1-1; D perhaps matches TRBD1 (5 bases). Germline V gene sequence: CDR1 DFQATT, CDR2 SNEGSKA (reference sequence). V lost 6 bases to trimming and J lost 0 bases, with 14 bases between them. CDR3 length: 14 amino acids. The CDR3: CSAPRGRLNTEAFF. In DNA, the CDR3 is TGCAGTGCCCCCCGGGGCAGACTGAACACTGAAGCTTTCTTT.

Judged by abundance, this clonotype is medium-sized. CDR3 coding DNA: TGTGCCTGGAGTGGGGCGCTAGCGGTATCTGTCTACAATGAGCAGTTCTTC. Its translation: CAWSGALAVSVYNEQFF. The chain uses TRBV30 and TRBJ2-1; 7 bases map to TRBD2. V lost 1 base and J lost 3; bases outside the gene matches: 12. This CDR3 is built from 17 residues. Per germline, CDR1 GTSNPN and CDR2 SVGIG (reference sequence).

This clonotype was counted many times. The V call is TRBV2, the J call TRBJ2-3; 14 bases are shared with TRBD2. Trimming removed 6 bases from V and 2 bases from J; junction bases left unmatched: 4. Germline loops: CDR1 SNHLY, CDR2 FYNNEI. CDR3 length equals 16 residues. The CDR3 DNA reads as TGTGCCAGCAGAGGGACTAGCGGGGGCCCCACAGATACGCAGTATTTT. Amino acids: CASRGTSGGPTDTQYF.

The table lists this clonotype with many counts. The J gene is TRBJ2-1, the V gene TRBV21-1; the table's TRBD1 call for D was not verified on the DNA. TRBV21-1 is a recognized pseudogene. The CDR3 runs to 18 residues. The CDR3 is CASSKEILSAGGLSEQFF. CDR3 bases: TGTGCCAGCAGCAAAGAGATATTGTCGGCAGGGGGCTTAAGTGAGCAGTTCTTC.

This clonotype was seen at least ten times. The rearrangement links TRBV29-1 to TRBJ2-1; the match to TRBD2 covers 9 bases. CDR1 is SQVTM and CDR2 is ANQGSEA in the germline V gene. The CDR3 totals 14 residues. V trimming: 4 bases; J trimming: 4 bases; junction bases outside the gene matches: 5. The CDR3 region is CSVGPSGVYNEQFF. Written as DNA, the CDR3 is TGCAGCGTTGGTCCTAGCGGGGTATACAATGAGCAGTTCTTC.

This clonotype has ten or more counts. This rearrangement joins TRBV4-3 to TRBJ1-6, with D possibly being TRBD1 (5 bases). The germline gives CDR1 LGHNA, CDR2 YSLEER. V lost 0 bases, J lost 7 bases, and 13 bases lay in between. The CDR3 is 16 residues long. DNA of the CDR3: TGCGCCAGCAGCCAAGACACGAGGGGAGAAAATTCACCCCTCCACTTT. As protein: CASSQDTRGENSPLHF.

This clonotype was observed at least ten times. The V and J genes are TRBV2 and TRBJ2-1; D may correspond to TRBD1 or TRBD2 (5 bases each). The germline V and J ends were trimmed by 6 bases and 4 bases, with 16 bases remaining between them. CDR3 length equals 15 residues. The V gene's germline CDR1 is SNHLY and CDR2 FYNNEI. DNA of the CDR3: TGTGCCAGCAGCCGATGGGGGAACAGTTACAATGAGCAGTTCTTC. Encoded protein: CASSRWGNSYNEQFF.

This chain joins TRBV6-2 or TRBV6-3 and TRBJ2-7; no reliable D call. The CDR3 spans 14 residues. Germline loops: CDR1 MNHEY, CDR2 SVGEGT. The V and J ends lost 0 bases and 7 bases respectively, with 13 bases between them. The CDR3 protein is CASSYSDAAVEQYV. CDR3 sequence (DNA): TGTGCCAGCAGTTACTCGGACGCGGCGGTGGAGCAGTACGTC.

This clonotype is medium-sized within its sample. This chain links TRBV4-2 with TRBJ1-5; D unresolved. This CDR3 has 14 residues. The V gene's germline CDR1 is LGHNA and CDR2 YNFKEQ. With 0 bases removed from V and 2 bases from J, the gap between germline ends came to 5 bases. Here the CDR3 reads CASSQDFGNQPQHF. In DNA, the CDR3 is TGTGCCAGCAGCCAAGATTTTGGCAATCAGCCCCAGCATTTT.

The chain uses TRBV5-4 and TRBJ2-1; 15 bases are shared with TRBD2. Germline CDR1 is SGHNT and CDR2 is YYREEE (reference sequence). With 7 bases clipped from V and 5 bases from J, the junction kept 4 bases outside the gene matches. The CDR3 has 15 amino acids. The CDR3 sequence is CASRRTSGGDNEQFF. The CDR3 nucleotides are TGTGCCAGCCGTCGGACTAGCGGGGGGGACAATGAGCAGTTCTTC.

This clonotype was recorded at least ten times. The V call is TRBV20-1, the J call TRBJ2-1, with 8 bases that match TRBD2. CDR1 is DFQATT, CDR2 SNEGSKA, per germline (reference sequence). The CDR3 is 19 amino acids. V shed 0 bases and J 0 bases; nucleotides not matched to a gene: 13. The CDR3 protein is CSARDPLREDARSYNEQFF. Here the CDR3 DNA reads TGCAGTGCTAGAGACCCCTTGCGGGAGGATGCCCGCTCCTACAATGAGCAGTTCTTC.

In this sample, this clonotype turned up many times. The rearrangement joins TRBV20-1 to TRBJ1-2, with D perhaps TRBD1 (5 bases). This CDR3 contains 14 residues. V was shortened by 6 bases and J by 4 bases, with 18 bases between the two germline ends. CDR1 DFQATT and CDR2 SNEGSKA come from the germline V gene (reference sequence). CDR3 protein: CSATGTERGYGYTF. CDR3 bases: TGCAGTGCCACTGGGACGGAGCGTGGCTATGGCTACACCTTC.